This TCR beta chain originates from a study of CD8 T cells in Susac syndrome. Peripheral blood CD8+ and CD4+ T cells were profiled by TCR beta sequencing. TEMRA cells were enriched by FACS, while CD8+ and CD4+ T cells were obtained through a negative isolation that was performed magnetically. cDNA came from around 0.5 to 1 ug RNA primed by random hexamers. An immunoSEQ multiplex PCR generated amplified TCR beta CDR3 products spanning 54 Vbeta and 13 Jbeta. Via MiXCR, TCRdb re-called the immunoSEQ multiplex PCR reads, giving one row per CDR3 protein. Of about 160,000 distinct CDR3 sequences listed, approximately 94% were seen once; the top ten hold almost 0.095%. V shed 3 bases and J shed 5 bases, with 14 bases lying between them. This CDR3 spans 14 amino acids. Germline values: CDR1 SGHRS, CDR2 YFSETQ.

The V call is TRBV5-1, the J call TRBJ2-5; the D gene is possibly TRBD2 (6 bases). The specimen was CD4+ T cells from PBMCs. The sequence was obtained from a human donor with multiple sclerosis. The CDR3 here is CASSWGGVRETQYF. The CDR3, as DNA: TGCGCCAGCAGCTGGGGCGGGGTCCGGGAGACCCAGTACTTC.